This is a list of T cell receptor beta chains from one sample in a study of PD-1 blockade in classical Hodgkin lymphoma. Assay: immunoSEQ multiplex PCR; the TCRdb copy retains only in-frame clones and omits some. The profile covers fewer than 80,000 clones, with 60% to 80% appearing a single time and just over 9% taken by the ten largest. Here the sequenced sample was peripheral blood mononuclear cells (PBMCs), taken before the second cycle of nivolumab. The receptors derive from a human donor with classical Hodgkin lymphoma. Each CDR3 is given with its conserved first and last residue. D genes are given only for firm matches.

TRBJ1-2,TRBV6-6,TRBD1,CATRRTGGGGYTF
TRBJ1-2,TRBV7-9,NA,CASSLENYGYTF
TRBJ1-5,TRBV19,NA,CASSIGRSNVNQPQHF
TRBJ2-5,TRBV5-1,NA,CASSLGPQVAETQYF
TRBJ2-1,TRBV2,NA,CASKLSYNEQFF
TRBJ2-3,TRBV2,NA,CASSPYSTDTQYF
TRBJ1-1,TRBV27,NA,CASRMRGDVNTEAFF
TRBJ2-7,TRBV5-5,NA,CASSLGSLYEQYF
TRBJ2-2,TRBV2,NA,CASSPPGERGELFF
TRBJ2-7,TRBV5-8,NA,CASSPRFDEQYF
TRBJ2-5,TRBV7-8,NA,CASSPTSSPGRETQYF
TRBJ2-1,TRBV5-1,TRBD1,CASSLAGGGGNEQFF
TRBJ1-2,TRBV28,NA,CASRKGPANYGYTF
TRBJ2-3,TRBV5-5,NA,CASSRGVGTMGTDTQYF
TRBJ2-2,TRBV7-6,NA,CASSPGLSTSATPAGELFF
TRBJ1-3,TRBV19,NA,CASSPHPREYSGNTIYF
TRBJ1-1,TRBV7-7,NA,CASSFGMNTEAFF